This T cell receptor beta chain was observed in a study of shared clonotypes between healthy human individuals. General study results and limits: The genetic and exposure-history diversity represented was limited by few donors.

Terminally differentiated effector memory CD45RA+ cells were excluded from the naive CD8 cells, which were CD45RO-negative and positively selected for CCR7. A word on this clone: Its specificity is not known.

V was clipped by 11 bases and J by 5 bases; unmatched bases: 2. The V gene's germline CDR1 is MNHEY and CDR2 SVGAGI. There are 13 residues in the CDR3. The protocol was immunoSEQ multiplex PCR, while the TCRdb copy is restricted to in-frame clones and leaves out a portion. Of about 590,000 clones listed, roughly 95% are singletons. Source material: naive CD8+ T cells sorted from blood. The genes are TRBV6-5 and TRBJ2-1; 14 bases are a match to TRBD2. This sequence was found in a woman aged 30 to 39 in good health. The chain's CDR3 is CASGLAGDNEQFF. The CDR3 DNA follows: TGTGCCTCGGGACTAGCGGGGGACAATGAGCAGTTCTTC.